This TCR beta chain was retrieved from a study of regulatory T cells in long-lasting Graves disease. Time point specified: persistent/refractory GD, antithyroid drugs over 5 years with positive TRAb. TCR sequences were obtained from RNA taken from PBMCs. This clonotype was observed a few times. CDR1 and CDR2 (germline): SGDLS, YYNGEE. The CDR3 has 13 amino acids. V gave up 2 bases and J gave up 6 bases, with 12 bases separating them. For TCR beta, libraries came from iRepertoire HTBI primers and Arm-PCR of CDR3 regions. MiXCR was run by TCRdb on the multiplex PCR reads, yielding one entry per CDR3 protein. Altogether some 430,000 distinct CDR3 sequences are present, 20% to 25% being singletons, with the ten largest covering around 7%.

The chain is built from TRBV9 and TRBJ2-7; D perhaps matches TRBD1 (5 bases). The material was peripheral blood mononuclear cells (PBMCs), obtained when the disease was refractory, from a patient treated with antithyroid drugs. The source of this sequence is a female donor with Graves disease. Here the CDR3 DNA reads TGTGCCAGCAGCGTCAGGGAATTGGGCGAGCAGTACTTC. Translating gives CASSVRELGEQYF.